Below, one T cell receptor (beta chain) is given with its context. This sample stems from a study of control samples from healthy donors and cancer patients. TCRdb keeps only in-frame clones here, not all; method: immunoSEQ multiplex PCR. The data show about 250,000 clones, over 75% seen once. The CDR3 sequence is 13 residues long. Germline V gene lookup returns CDR1 ENHRY and CDR2 SYGVKD. V lost 11 bases, J lost 7 bases, and 21 bases lay in between. V usage is TRBV10-3 and J usage is TRBJ2-7, with TRBD2 as a possible D gene (6 bases). Sequenced material: PBMCs. The source is a woman aged 55-70 years with lung cancer. CDR3 in DNA: TGTGCCGCAAGCCTACTACCACGGGAGGAGCAGTACTTC. The encoded protein is CAASLLPREEQYF.